A selection of T cell receptor beta chains follows, all from one sample in a study of blood T cell repertoires in COVID-19. Assay: immunoSEQ multiplex PCR; the TCRdb copy retains only in-frame clones and omits some. The table has under 500,000 clones, approximately 90% seen once. The sample was PBMCs or T cells enriched from blood (not recorded which). Receptor source: a man younger than 40 who had recovered from COVID-19. Both conserved end residues are part of each CDR3. The order of the fields is J gene, clone size, V gene, CDR3 protein. Expanded clones get a size class; other rows say once, few or many, or leave the size out.

j_call: TRBJ1-6
clone_size: NA
v_call: TRBV28
cdr3_aa: CASSPVGATSYNSPLHF

j_call: TRBJ2-7
clone_size: NA
v_call: TRBV6-5
cdr3_aa: CASRATTYYEQYF

j_call: TRBJ1-4
clone_size: NA
v_call: TRBV5-1
cdr3_aa: CASSYSPGEKLFF

j_call: TRBJ2-1
clone_size: NA
v_call: TRBV7-2
cdr3_aa: CASSLRLVSYNEQFF

j_call: TRBJ2-3
clone_size: NA
v_call: TRBV7-9
cdr3_aa: CASNLGAIDTQYF

j_call: TRBJ1-4
clone_size: NA
v_call: TRBV7-6
cdr3_aa: CASSLSDRPFYMKATNEKLFF

j_call: TRBJ2-7
clone_size: NA
v_call: TRBV15
cdr3_aa: CATSRDPDTYEQYF

j_call: TRBJ1-5
clone_size: NA
v_call: TRBV28
cdr3_aa: CASSLEGGRNNQPQHF

j_call: TRBJ2-1
clone_size: once
v_call: TRBV10-3
cdr3_aa: CAIRASGREQFF

j_call: TRBJ2-1
clone_size: NA
v_call: TRBV5-4
cdr3_aa: CASSLGGLAAYNEQFF

j_call: TRBJ2-1
clone_size: NA
v_call: TRBV7-8
cdr3_aa: CASSPTSRLAGSYNEQFF

j_call: TRBJ2-1
clone_size: NA
v_call: TRBV19
cdr3_aa: CASSIPGQGEHEQFF

j_call: TRBJ1-2
clone_size: NA
v_call: TRBV5-6
cdr3_aa: CASSLTDYGYTF

j_call: TRBJ2-7
clone_size: NA
v_call: TRBV2
cdr3_aa: CASNRGDEQYF

j_call: TRBJ1-5
clone_size: NA
v_call: TRBV21-1
cdr3_aa: CASSKALWTGVSQPQHF

j_call: TRBJ2-2
clone_size: NA
v_call: TRBV7-2
cdr3_aa: CASSSRNTGELFF

j_call: TRBJ2-1
clone_size: NA
v_call: TRBV5-6
cdr3_aa: CASTSARRRSVNEQFF

j_call: TRBJ2-7
clone_size: NA
v_call: TRBV7-2
cdr3_aa: CASSPGTSGSAQYF

j_call: TRBJ1-2
clone_size: NA
v_call: TRBV19
cdr3_aa: CASSIVPGHGYTF

j_call: TRBJ2-1
clone_size: NA
v_call: TRBV11-2
cdr3_aa: CASSLETGTSGSIPYNEQFF

j_call: TRBJ2-7
clone_size: NA
v_call: TRBV28
cdr3_aa: CASSFLTGGPSSYEQYF

j_call: TRBJ2-1
clone_size: NA
v_call: TRBV6-4
cdr3_aa: CASSDSGSSYNEQFF